Listed below are T cell receptor beta chains from one sample, sequenced in a study of cytomegalovirus exposure and HLA in healthy donors. Method: immunoSEQ multiplex PCR; TCRdb's copy keeps in-frame clones and lacks some. The table lists some 130,000 clones, approximately 60% of them singletons. Source material: PBMCs. The receptors come from a human donor in good health. Both conserved end residues are part of each CDR3. The D gene is left open where the match is weak. Clone sizes are given selectively: once, few, many, or a class where the clone is expanded.

abundance: few
d_gene: TRBD2
j_gene: TRBJ2-1
v_gene: TRBV10-3
CDR3aa: CAISESTGGGRNEQFF
CDR3nt: TGTGCCATCAGTGAGTCCACGGGGGGAGGGCGCAATGAGCAGTTCTTC

abundance: -
d_gene: -
j_gene: TRBJ1-1
v_gene: TRBV11-3
CDR3aa: CASSLRGTRGRNTEAFF
CDR3nt: TGTGCCAGCAGCTTAAGAGGGACAAGGGGGAGGAACACTGAAGCTTTCTTT

abundance: -
d_gene: -
j_gene: TRBJ2-1
v_gene: TRBV28
CDR3aa: CASSLGRGDTPTFYNEQFF
CDR3nt: TGTGCCAGCAGTTTAGGCAGGGGGGACACTCCTACGTTCTACAATGAGCAGTTCTTC

abundance: few
d_gene: TRBD2
j_gene: TRBJ2-1
v_gene: TRBV5-1
CDR3aa: CAPPGGGFYNEQFF
CDR3nt: TGCGCCCCACCGGGGGGAGGCTTTTACAATGAGCAGTTCTTC

abundance: -
d_gene: -
j_gene: TRBJ1-5
v_gene: TRBV28
CDR3aa: CASPPGRGAGSNQPQHF
CDR3nt: TGTGCCAGCCCCCCGGGGCGTGGGGCGGGGAGCAATCAGCCCCAGCATTTT

abundance: -
d_gene: TRBD2
j_gene: TRBJ2-1
v_gene: TRBV2
CDR3aa: CASRGLAGRSEQFF
CDR3nt: TGTGCCAGCAGGGGACTAGCGGGTCGTAGTGAGCAGTTCTTC

abundance: -
d_gene: -
j_gene: TRBJ1-2
v_gene: TRBV28
CDR3aa: CASSLGPTYGYTF
CDR3nt: TGTGCCAGCAGTTTGGGGCCGACTTATGGCTACACCTTC

abundance: -
d_gene: -
j_gene: TRBJ2-2
v_gene: TRBV27
CDR3aa: CASRRVETGELFF
CDR3nt: TGTGCCAGCAGGAGGGTGGAGACCGGGGAGCTGTTTTTT

abundance: few
d_gene: -
j_gene: TRBJ1-1
v_gene: TRBV28
CDR3aa: CASSQNTEAFF
CDR3nt: TGTGCCAGCAGCCAAAACACTGAAGCTTTCTTT

abundance: few
d_gene: TRBD1
j_gene: TRBJ2-7
v_gene: TRBV7-9
CDR3aa: CASSSAGTVYEQYF
CDR3nt: TGTGCCAGCAGCTCGGCCGGGACAGTCTACGAGCAGTACTTC

abundance: once
d_gene: -
j_gene: TRBJ2-3
v_gene: TRBV5-1
CDR3aa: CASSWTGQSTDTQYF
CDR3nt: TGCGCCAGCAGCTGGACCGGACAGTCCACAGATACGCAGTATTTT

abundance: -
d_gene: -
j_gene: TRBJ1-2
v_gene: TRBV27
CDR3aa: CASSVTGSYGYTF
CDR3nt: TGTGCCAGCAGTGTTACAGGGTCCTATGGCTACACCTTC

abundance: -
d_gene: -
j_gene: TRBJ1-2
v_gene: TRBV6-5
CDR3aa: CASKRVPNGYTF
CDR3nt: TGTGCCAGCAAGAGGGTTCCCAATGGCTACACCTTC

abundance: -
d_gene: TRBD1
j_gene: TRBJ2-7
v_gene: TRBV15
CDR3aa: CATSRGSGGYEQYF
CDR3nt: TGTGCCACCAGCAGAGGATCAGGGGGCTACGAGCAGTACTTC

abundance: -
d_gene: -
j_gene: TRBJ2-7
v_gene: TRBV7-2
CDR3aa: CASSPRRAGEGEQYF
CDR3nt: TGTGCCAGCAGCCCCCGACGAGCAGGGGAAGGCGAGCAGTACTTC

abundance: -
d_gene: -
j_gene: TRBJ2-7
v_gene: TRBV7-8
CDR3aa: CASSLGRTAAYEQYF
CDR3nt: TGTGCCAGCAGCTTAGGGAGGACCGCTGCCTACGAGCAGTACTTC

abundance: few
d_gene: -
j_gene: TRBJ2-1
v_gene: TRBV5-4
CDR3aa: CASSLVGTEQFF
CDR3nt: TGTGCCAGCAGCTTGGTGGGGACAGAGCAGTTCTTC

abundance: few
d_gene: TRBD2
j_gene: TRBJ2-2
v_gene: TRBV9
CDR3aa: CASSVIAGGTGELFF
CDR3nt: TGTGCCAGCAGCGTAATAGCGGGAGGCACCGGGGAGCTGTTTTTT

abundance: -
d_gene: -
j_gene: TRBJ2-3
v_gene: TRBV5-1
CDR3aa: CASSSQGAGGTDTQYF
CDR3nt: TGCGCCAGCAGCTCTCAGGGGGCGGGAGGCACAGATACGCAGTATTTT

abundance: few
d_gene: TRBD1
j_gene: TRBJ2-7
v_gene: TRBV7-3
CDR3aa: CASSSDRASSYEQYF
CDR3nt: TGTGCCAGCAGCTCCGACAGGGCCTCCTCCTACGAGCAGTACTTC

abundance: -
d_gene: TRBD1
j_gene: TRBJ2-7
v_gene: TRBV5-4
CDR3aa: CASSLENGQGPYEQYF
CDR3nt: TGTGCCAGCAGCCTGGAGAACGGACAGGGCCCCTACGAGCAGTACTTC

abundance: -
d_gene: -
j_gene: TRBJ2-3
v_gene: TRBV7-9
CDR3aa: CASSLARTSTDTQYF
CDR3nt: TGTGCCAGCAGCTTAGCACGAACTAGCACAGATACGCAGTATTTT

abundance: -
d_gene: TRBD1
j_gene: TRBJ1-1
v_gene: TRBV13
CDR3aa: CASSKGQGLGTEAFF
CDR3nt: TGTGCCAGCAGCAAAGGACAGGGCCTTGGCACTGAAGCTTTCTTT

abundance: -
d_gene: TRBD2
j_gene: TRBJ2-7
v_gene: TRBV5-1
CDR3aa: CASSHGGGRDEQYF
CDR3nt: TGCGCCAGCAGCCACGGCGGGGGGCGGGACGAGCAGTACTTC

abundance: -
d_gene: -
j_gene: TRBJ2-1
v_gene: TRBV7-6
CDR3aa: CASSLTSSYNEQFF
CDR3nt: TGTGCCAGCAGCTTGACAAGCTCCTACAATGAGCAGTTCTTC

abundance: -
d_gene: TRBD1
j_gene: TRBJ2-3
v_gene: TRBV7-9
CDR3aa: CASSTGTGYTDTQYF
CDR3nt: TGTGCCAGCAGCACCGGGACAGGGTACACAGATACGCAGTATTTT

abundance: -
d_gene: -
j_gene: TRBJ2-5
v_gene: TRBV19
CDR3aa: CASNDMAGETQYF
CDR3nt: TGTGCCAGTAACGACATGGCTGGGGAGACCCAGTACTTC

abundance: few
d_gene: TRBD2
j_gene: TRBJ2-5
v_gene: TRBV11-2
CDR3aa: CASSPPLAGQETQYF
CDR3nt: TGTGCCAGCAGCCCTCCTCTAGCGGGACAAGAGACCCAGTACTTC

abundance: -
d_gene: -
j_gene: TRBJ2-5
v_gene: TRBV10-2
CDR3aa: CASSESGRGQTQYF
CDR3nt: TGCGCCAGCAGTGAGTCGGGAAGGGGTCAGACCCAGTACTTC

abundance: -
d_gene: -
j_gene: TRBJ2-5
v_gene: TRBV28
CDR3aa: CASSLAGRETQYF
CDR3nt: TGTGCCAGCAGTTTAGCGGGGCGGGAGACCCAGTACTTC

abundance: -
d_gene: -
j_gene: TRBJ1-2
v_gene: TRBV9
CDR3aa: CASSARQAANYGYTF
CDR3nt: TGTGCCAGCAGCGCCCGACAGGCAGCTAACTATGGCTACACCTTC

abundance: -
d_gene: -
j_gene: TRBJ2-7
v_gene: TRBV6-5
CDR3aa: CASTGYYEQYF
CDR3nt: TGTGCCAGCACAGGGTACTACGAGCAGTACTTC

abundance: -
d_gene: -
j_gene: TRBJ2-7
v_gene: TRBV5-4
CDR3aa: CASSLGGRDSYEQYF
CDR3nt: TGTGCCAGCAGCTTGGGCGGACGGGACTCCTACGAGCAGTACTTC

abundance: once
d_gene: -
j_gene: TRBJ1-2
v_gene: TRBV4-1
CDR3aa: CASSQGSAGNARSF
CDR3nt: TGCGCCAGCAGCCAAGGATCCGCAGGAAACGCTCGGTCCTTC

abundance: -
d_gene: TRBD2
j_gene: TRBJ2-5
v_gene: TRBV19
CDR3aa: CATSPGLAGVETQYF
CDR3nt: TGTGCCACCTCCCCAGGACTAGCGGGAGTAGAGACCCAGTACTTC

abundance: -
d_gene: TRBD1
j_gene: TRBJ2-7
v_gene: TRBV9
CDR3aa: CASSVVGTGYYEQYF
CDR3nt: TGCGCCAGCAGCGTAGTCGGGACAGGGTATTACGAGCAGTACTTC

abundance: -
d_gene: -
j_gene: TRBJ2-5
v_gene: TRBV2
CDR3aa: CASTSWSTQETQYF
CDR3nt: TGTGCCAGCACCTCGTGGAGCACCCAAGAGACCCAGTACTTC

abundance: -
d_gene: -
j_gene: TRBJ1-2
v_gene: TRBV6-5
CDR3aa: CASSDPPEDYGYTF
CDR3nt: TGTGCCAGCAGTGACCCTCCTGAGGACTATGGCTACACCTTC

abundance: -
d_gene: -
j_gene: TRBJ2-3
v_gene: TRBV7-6
CDR3aa: CASSLGWQSADTQYF
CDR3nt: TGTGCCAGCAGCTTAGGGTGGCAATCCGCAGATACGCAGTATTTT

abundance: -
d_gene: -
j_gene: TRBJ1-1
v_gene: TRBV5-4
CDR3aa: CASSLSRTEASF
CDR3nt: TGTGCCAGCAGCTTATCTCGCACTGAAGCTTCCTTT

abundance: -
d_gene: -
j_gene: TRBJ2-2
v_gene: TRBV7-8
CDR3aa: CASTPGARRVTGELFF
CDR3nt: TGTGCCAGCACTCCTGGGGCGCGGAGAGTCACCGGGGAGCTGTTTTTT

abundance: -
d_gene: -
j_gene: TRBJ2-1
v_gene: TRBV5-1
CDR3aa: CASSLGGPPNMGVNNEQFF
CDR3nt: TGCGCCAGCAGCTTGGGGGGCCCTCCAAACATGGGCGTCAACAATGAGCAGTTCTTC

abundance: -
d_gene: TRBD2
j_gene: TRBJ2-1
v_gene: TRBV5-1
CDR3aa: CASSGGEEEQFF
CDR3nt: TGCGCCAGCAGCGGGGGGGAGGAAGAGCAGTTCTTC

abundance: -
d_gene: TRBD2
j_gene: TRBJ2-3
v_gene: TRBV19
CDR3aa: CASSLWTGTGLAGVRTDTQYF
CDR3nt: TGTGCCAGTAGTCTTTGGACAGGTACCGGACTAGCGGGAGTCCGCACAGATACGCAGTATTTT